The sequence of this T cell receptor beta chain was determined in a study of T-cell reconstitution after alpha-beta-depleted transplantation in children. This clonotype was counted only a few times. V lost 3 bases to trimming and J lost 5 bases, with 14 bases between them. Germline V lookup: CDR1 SGHRS, CDR2 YFSETQ. The CDR3 loop spans 15 amino acids. It was with unique molecular identifiers that the TCRbeta library was prepared. TCRdb independently ran MiXCR on the PCR reads; one entry per CDR3 protein. The sample lists fewer than 550,000 distinct CDR3 sequences, 11% occurring once. Sequencing used PBMCs from the stem cell graft donor, obtained from the stem cell graft. The clonotype was recovered from a human donor who donated a stem cell graft to a child with acute myeloid leukemia. V usage is TRBV5-1 and J usage is TRBJ1-4; D is unclear. The CDR3 loop reads CASSSTGRENEKLFF. In nucleotides, the CDR3 is TGCGCCAGCAGCTCGACCGGACGGGAAAATGAAAAACTGTTTTTT.